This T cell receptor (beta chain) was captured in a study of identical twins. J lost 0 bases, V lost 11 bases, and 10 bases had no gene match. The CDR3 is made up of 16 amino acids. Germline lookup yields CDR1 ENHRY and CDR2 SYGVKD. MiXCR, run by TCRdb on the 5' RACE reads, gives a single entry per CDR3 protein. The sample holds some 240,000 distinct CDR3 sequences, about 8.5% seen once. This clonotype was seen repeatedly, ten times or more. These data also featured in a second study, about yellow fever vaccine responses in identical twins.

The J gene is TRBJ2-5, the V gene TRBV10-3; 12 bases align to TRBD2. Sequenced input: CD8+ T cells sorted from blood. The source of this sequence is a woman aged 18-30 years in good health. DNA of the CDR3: TGTGCCGCCGCACGAGGACTAGCGGGGAACCAAGAGACCCAGTACTTC. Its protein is CAAARGLAGNQETQYF.